What follows are 4 T cell receptor beta chains derived from one specimen sequenced in a study of CD8 T cells in ankylosing spondylitis. TCRdb re-called the 5' RACE reads with MiXCR, one entry per CDR3 protein. The sample holds around 120,000 distinct CDR3 sequences, around 9.3% seen once. The material sequenced was blood, either unsorted or a sorted T cell fraction (not recorded which). Receptors were obtained from a male donor with ankylosing spondylitis or in good health (not recorded which).

This clonotype was detected many times. The rearrangement uses TRBV10-3 and TRBJ2-2; no clear D. This CDR3 region has 17 residues. V shed 5 bases and J shed 0 bases, with 16 bases lying between them. Per the germline V gene, CDR1 is ENHRY and CDR2 is SYGVKD. CDR3 in DNA: TGTGCCATCAGTTTCGGACCGAGCTCCGCGAACACCGGGGAGCTGTTTTTT. It translates to CAISFGPSSANTGELFF.

V usage is TRBV6-2 or TRBV6-3 and J usage is TRBJ2-5, with D tentatively TRBD2 (6 bases). This CDR3 is built from 15 residues. Deletions cut 10 bases from V and 5 bases from J, with 23 bases between. Germline V gene sequence: CDR1 MNHEY, CDR2 SVGEGT. CDR3 nucleotides: TGTGCCATCAGACCGGGCGGGGTTCGGAGGGAGACCCAGTACTTC. It specifies CAIRPGGVRRETQYF.

This clonotype was picked up a small number of times. The rearrangement joins TRBV20-1 to TRBJ2-4; unclear D gene. Trimming stripped 1 base from V and 2 bases from J, with 12 bases between. The germline V gene encodes CDR1 DFQATT and CDR2 SNEGSKA (reference sequence). This CDR3 spans 15 amino acids. The CDR3 bases are TGCAGTGCTAGAGTCGACCTCTTATCCAAAAACATTCAGTACTTC. It is translated as CSARVDLLSKNIQYF.

This clonotype appeared many times. The chain recombines TRBV5-1 with TRBJ2-3; TRBD2 matches 9 bases. This CDR3 is built from 15 residues. Germline V gene data show CDR1 as SGHRS and CDR2 as YFSETQ. V gave up 4 bases and J gave up 4 bases; unmatched junction bases: 7. CDR3 region: CASSRASGTSDTQYF. The CDR3 nucleotides are TGCGCCAGCAGCCGAGCTAGCGGGACCTCAGATACGCAGTATTTT.